The source of this T cell receptor (beta chain) is a study of T cells in Graves' hyperthyroidism and ophthalmopathy. Study-wide background: Peripheral blood samples were taken at initial diagnosis, prior to any treatment.

Patients with ophthalmopathy all had a Clinical Activity Score of at least 3, a NOSPECS grade of at least 4 and duration under 3 months. The study excluded patients with uncontrolled infection, other autoimmune disease, pregnancy or lactation. Roughly 9.1 ml of fresh peripheral blood supplied the PBMCs. Germline assignment: CDR1 MNHEY and CDR2 SVGAGI. CDR3 size: 16 residues. J gave up 2 bases and V 0 bases, and 7 bases lay outside the gene matches. The CDR3 regions of TCR beta were amplified from RNA transcripts. A first-round RT-PCR of the TCR CDR3 used the HTBI primer set. TCRdb reprocessed the multiplex PCR reads with MiXCR, giving one entry per CDR3 protein. This table has almost 500,000 distinct CDR3 sequences, about 20% appearing once.

This sequence originates from a woman between 65 and 79 years old with Graves' ophthalmopathy. The sequenced material came from blood. The chain employs TRBV6-5 and TRBJ2-7; 7 positions match TRBD1. CDR3 in amino acids: CASSYSAAGGPYEQYF. The CDR3 DNA reads TGTGCCAGCAGTTACTCTGCGGCAGGGGGACCCTACGAGCAGTACTTC.